These 15 T cell receptor beta chains were all obtained from the same sample, sequenced in a study of blood T cell repertoires in COVID-19. The data were produced by immunoSEQ multiplex PCR, yet TCRdb's version contains in-frame clones alone and is incomplete. This table has tens of thousands of clones, approximately 88% appearing once. The sequencing sample was made of peripheral blood. The receptors come from a man aged 50-60 years with COVID-19, enrolled during active disease.

In nucleotides, the CDR3 is TGTGCCTGGGGGGGGACAGGGTATGGCTACACCTTC. It encodes CAWGGTGYGYTF. The gene calls are TRBV2 and TRBJ1-2; 9 bases align to TRBD1. The V and J ends lost 11 bases and 5 bases, in that order; junction bases with no gene match: 6. The CDR3 is made up of 12 amino acids. Germline-derived CDR1 and CDR2 are SNHLY and FYNNEI.

This chain connects TRBV24-1 to TRBJ2-7; 7 positions agree with TRBD1. V dropped 6 bases and J dropped 2; count of bases not matched to a gene: 6. The CDR3 runs 14 residues. Germline loops: CDR1 KGHDR, CDR2 SFDVKD. The CDR3 loop reads CATSSGQAPYEQYF. CDR3 nucleotides: TGTGCCACCAGTAGCGGACAGGCCCCCTACGAGCAGTACTTC.

This clone appeared a single time. J is TRBJ1-3 and V is TRBV2, with D hard to call. This CDR3 is 13 amino acids long. Germline-derived CDR1 and CDR2 are SNHLY and FYNNEI. The V gene lost 8 bases and the J gene lost 0 bases, with 8 bases spanning the gap. CDR3 in DNA: TGTGCCAGCGAGGCGGCCTCTGGAAACACCATATATTTT. Encoded protein: CASEAASGNTIYF.

The J gene is TRBJ2-7, the V gene TRBV6-5, with a possible D match to TRBD1 (6 bases). V lost 4 bases and J lost 3, with 13 bases in between. Per the germline V gene, CDR1 is MNHEY and CDR2 is SVGAGI. The CDR3 is 14 residues long. The CDR3 loop is CASSSDRFLYEQYF. The CDR3 bases are TGTGCCAGCAGTTCCGACAGGTTCCTCTACGAGCAGTACTTC.

The CDR3 is CASSPGVSSYEQYF. CDR3 coding DNA: TGTGCCAGTAGTCCCGGGGTGAGCTCCTACGAGCAGTACTTC. The chain couples TRBV19 to TRBJ2-7; TRBD2 is a possible D gene (5 bases). The CDR3 is 14 residues long. Germline V lookup: CDR1 LNHDA, CDR2 SQIVND (reference sequence). V lost 5 bases, J lost 0 bases, and 11 bases lay in between.

This chain uses TRBV27 with TRBJ1-2; D not resolved. The CDR3 loop spans 14 amino acids. V was shortened by 0 bases and J by 8 bases, with 13 bases between the two germline ends. The germline V gene encodes CDR1 MNHEY and CDR2 SMNVEV (reference sequence). The CDR3 is CASSLSVGGVGYTF. In nucleotides, the CDR3 is TGTGCCAGCAGTTTATCGGTAGGCGGGGTAGGCTACACCTTC.

The J gene is TRBJ1-5, the V gene TRBV29-1; 8 bases fit TRBD1. The V gene end was trimmed by 5 bases and the J gene end by 7 bases; junction bases not matched to a gene: 10. Germline V gene lookup returns CDR1 SQVTM and CDR2 ANQGSEA. This CDR3 is built from 14 residues. DNA for the CDR3: TGCAGCGTTCCGACAGGGGCGTTAAAGCAGCCCCAGCATTTT. Protein sequence: CSVPTGALKQPQHF.

The chain uses TRBV7-2 and TRBJ1-2; D may be TRBD1 (6 bases). This CDR3 spans 14 amino acids. Deletions cut 4 bases from V and 2 bases from J, with 11 bases between. Germline CDR1 SGHTA, CDR2 FQGNSA. CDR3 DNA: TGTGCCAGCAGCTCCCAAAGGGGGAACTATGGCTACACCTTC. This gives the protein CASSSQRGNYGYTF.

The chain has TRBV5-5 and TRBJ2-2; D not certain. The V end lost 0 bases, the J end lost 6 bases, and 12 bases lay between the germline ends. CDR3 length: 15 amino acids. Germline V lookup: CDR1 SGHKS, CDR2 YYEKEE (reference sequence). The CDR3 region has the DNA TGTGCCAGCAGCTTGGCTCACAGAGTTCCCGGGGAGCTGTTTTTT. Translated, it gives CASSLAHRVPGELFF.

The J gene is TRBJ2-5, the V gene TRBV7-9, with a weak D call TRBD2 (7 bases). The V end was cut by 3 bases, the J end by 1 base, with 15 bases between. The germline V gene encodes CDR1 SEHNR and CDR2 FQNEAQ (reference sequence). The CDR3 length is 16 residues. CDR3 protein: CASSFNAGATQETQYF. CDR3 DNA sequence: TGTGCCAGCAGCTTTAACGCGGGGGCCACCCAAGAGACCCAGTACTTC. Variable domain in full (rest from reference TRBV7-9 and TRBJ2-5): DTGVSQNPRHKITKRGQNVTFRCDPISEHNRLYWYRQTLGQGPEFLTYFQNEAQLEKSRLLSDRFSAERPKGSFSTLEIQRTEQGDSAMYLCASSFNAGATQETQYFGPGTRLLVL.

This chain links TRBV25-1 with TRBJ1-6; D might be TRBD1 (6 bases). Germline V gene data show CDR1 as MGHDK and CDR2 as SYGVNS. This CDR3 region has 15 residues. Trimming pared 1 base from V and 13 bases from J, leaving 17 bases between. The CDR3 is CASSELRAGGAPLHF. In DNA form, the CDR3 reads TGTGCCAGCAGTGAATTGAGGGCGGGGGGGGCCCCCCTCCACTTT.

This clone appeared once. V gene TRBV27 combines with J gene TRBJ1-6, with D unresolved. With 7 bases removed from V and 2 bases from J, the gap between germline ends came to 15 bases. Germline CDR1 is MNHEY and CDR2 is SMNVEV (reference sequence). The CDR3 length is 16 residues. In DNA, the CDR3 is TGTGCCAGCACCTTCGGGAGGCCTACCTATAATTCACCCCTCCACTTT. This encodes CASTFGRPTYNSPLHF.

This chain links TRBV7-2 with TRBJ2-7, with TRBD1 as a possible D gene (5 bases). From germline, CDR1 is SGHTA and CDR2 FQGNSA. V was pared by 1 base and J by 1 base, with 17 bases between. CDR3 length equals 17 residues. CDR3 DNA: TGTGCCAGCAGCTTAGAAATGGCAGGGCCTCTATCCTACGAGCAGTACTTC. Translated: CASSLEMAGPLSYEQYF.

The chain couples TRBV5-4 to TRBJ2-2; 7 positions match TRBD1. Trimming took 5 bases from V and 6 from J; bases not matched to a gene: 7. Germline V gene sequence: CDR1 SGHNT, CDR2 YYREEE (reference sequence). The CDR3 covers 14 residues. The CDR3 DNA follows: TGTGCCAGCAGGGACAGGACGATAGCCGGGGAGCTGTTTTTT. Protein: CASRDRTIAGELFF.

The chain couples TRBV9 to TRBJ2-2; weak D call: TRBD1 (6 bases). V was cut by 4 bases and J by 5 bases, with 12 bases left in between. This CDR3 comprises 14 residues. Germline values: CDR1 SGDLS, CDR2 YYNGEE. DNA for the CDR3: TGTGCCAGCAGCCTTACAGGGAGAACCGGGGAGCTGTTTTTT. Translated: CASSLTGRTGELFF.